These 5 T cell receptor beta chains came from one sample sequenced in a study of a mutant IDH1 vaccine in newly diagnosed glioma (dated by TCRdb to the early 2020s). Explained via the paper, the time point label denotes: baseline, week 1 (first vaccination visit). Sample treatment or condition, as interpreted from the label and publication: pre-vaccination baseline after standard-of-care therapy. The library came from the immunoSEQ multiplex PCR assay. TCRdb took this table from immuneACCESS and kept in-frame rearrangements with V and J called. Such tables lack part of the clones; where checked against another copy, unresolved V genes explain under half of the gap, and the rest is unexplained. The table for this sample lists about 59,000 clones; approximately 91% of them were counted only once. The ten largest clones capture 2.6% of the sample. The sample consisted of PBMCs, taken from a glioma patient treated with radiotherapy, temozolomide or both. These receptor sequences come from a man aged 50-59 years with glioma.

The chain joins TRBV7-9 to TRBJ1-2; 7 bases match TRBD1. The V segment lost 5 bases and the J segment 1 base; nucleotides outside the gene matches: 4. Germline CDR1 and CDR2: SEHNR and FQNEAQ (reference sequence). The CDR3 is made up of 14 amino acids. CDR3 in amino acids: CASSPGGSNYGYTF. Here the CDR3 DNA reads TGTGCCAGCAGCCCAGGGGGTAGTAACTATGGCTACACCTTC.

The V gene is TRBV9, the J gene TRBJ2-7; D is tentatively TRBD1 or TRBD2 (5 bases each). Germline V gene sequence: CDR1 SGDLS, CDR2 YYNGEE. This CDR3 spans 15 amino acids. V was clipped by 1 base and J by 3 bases, with 14 bases between them. CDR3 amino acids: CASSVSTGTGYEQYF. The DNA of the CDR3 is TGTGCCAGCAGCGTATCAACCGGGACGGGCTACGAGCAGTACTTC.

The CDR3, as DNA: TGTGCCAGCTCACTATTTTGGGCGGGTGACACTGAAGCTTTCTTT. Its translation: CASSLFWAGDTEAFF. This chain joins TRBV18 and TRBJ1-1; D is undetermined. V lost 4 bases and J 3 bases, leaving 15 bases between the germline ends. Germline V lookup: CDR1 KGHSH, CDR2 LQKENI. The CDR3 contains 15 residues.

This clone appeared once. The rearrangement joins TRBV27 to TRBJ1-6, with TRBD1 matching 9 bases. J lost 7 bases, V lost 5 bases, and 12 bases had no gene match. Germline assignment: CDR1 MNHEY and CDR2 SMNVEV (reference sequence). The CDR3 sequence is 17 residues long. CDR3 coding DNA: TGTGCCAGCAGTAGGACAGGGGCCAAAACGGCCAATTCACCCCTCCACTTT. Translation gives CASSRTGAKTANSPLHF.

The chain joins TRBV5-8 to TRBJ2-6; D possibly corresponds to TRBD2 (5 bases). Between the trimmed V and J ends, which lost 3 bases and 4 bases, there was a span of 11 bases. There are 15 residues in the CDR3. The germline CDR1 and CDR2 sequences are SGHTS and YDEGEE. The CDR3: CASSSTGSGANVLTF. The CDR3 DNA follows: TGTGCCAGCAGCTCTACGGGGTCAGGGGCCAACGTCCTGACTTTC. Full variable domain (outside the CDR3, taken from reference TRBV5-8 and TRBJ2-6): EAGVTQSPTHLIKTRGQQATLRCSPISGHTSVYWYQQALGLGLQFLLWYDEGEERNRGNFPPRFSGRQFPNYSSELNVNALELEDSALYLCASSSTGSGANVLTFGAGSRLTVL.